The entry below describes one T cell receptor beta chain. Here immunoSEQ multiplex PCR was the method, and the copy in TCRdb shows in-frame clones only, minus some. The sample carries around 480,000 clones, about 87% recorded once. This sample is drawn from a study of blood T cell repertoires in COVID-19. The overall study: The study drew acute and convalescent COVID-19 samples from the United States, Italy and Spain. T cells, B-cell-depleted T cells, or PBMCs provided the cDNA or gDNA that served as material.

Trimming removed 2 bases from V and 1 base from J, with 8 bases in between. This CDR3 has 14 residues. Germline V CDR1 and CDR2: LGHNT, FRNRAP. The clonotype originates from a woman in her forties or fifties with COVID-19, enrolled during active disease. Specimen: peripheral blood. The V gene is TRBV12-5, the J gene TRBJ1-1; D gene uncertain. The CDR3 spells CASGLSVPNTEAFF. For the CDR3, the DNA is TGTGCTAGTGGTTTGTCAGTGCCGAACACTGAAGCTTTCTTT. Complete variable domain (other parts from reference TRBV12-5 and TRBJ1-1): DARVTQTPRHKVTEMGQEVTMRCQPILGHNTVFWYRQTMMQGLELLAYFRNRAPLDDSGMPKDRFSAEMPDATLATLKIQPSEPRDSAVYFCASGLSVPNTEAFFGQGTRLTVV.